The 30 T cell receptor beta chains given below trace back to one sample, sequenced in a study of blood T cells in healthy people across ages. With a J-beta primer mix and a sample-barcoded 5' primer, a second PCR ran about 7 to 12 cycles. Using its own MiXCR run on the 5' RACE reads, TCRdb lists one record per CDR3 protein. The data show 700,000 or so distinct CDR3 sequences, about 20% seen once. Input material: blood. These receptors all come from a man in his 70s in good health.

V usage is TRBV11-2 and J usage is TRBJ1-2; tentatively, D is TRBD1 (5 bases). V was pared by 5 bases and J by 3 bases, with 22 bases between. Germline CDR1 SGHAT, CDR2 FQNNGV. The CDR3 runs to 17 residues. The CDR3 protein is CASSGARGESNYYGYTF. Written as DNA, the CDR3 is TGTGCCAGCAGCGGTGCTCGGGGGGAGAGCAACTACTATGGCTACACCTTC.

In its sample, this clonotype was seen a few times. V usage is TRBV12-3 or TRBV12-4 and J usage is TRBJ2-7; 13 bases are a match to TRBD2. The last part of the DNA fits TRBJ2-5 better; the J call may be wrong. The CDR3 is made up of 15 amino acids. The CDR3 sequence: CASSLRTSGGKTQYF. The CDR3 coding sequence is TGTGCCAGCAGCCTACGGACTAGCGGGGGTAAGACCCAGTACTTC.

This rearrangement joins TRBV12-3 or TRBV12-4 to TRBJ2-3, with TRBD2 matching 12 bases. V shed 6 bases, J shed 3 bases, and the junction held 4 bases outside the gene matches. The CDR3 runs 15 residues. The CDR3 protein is CASRVTSGSTDTQYF. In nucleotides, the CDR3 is TGTGCCAGCAGAGTGACTAGCGGGAGTACAGATACGCAGTATTTT.

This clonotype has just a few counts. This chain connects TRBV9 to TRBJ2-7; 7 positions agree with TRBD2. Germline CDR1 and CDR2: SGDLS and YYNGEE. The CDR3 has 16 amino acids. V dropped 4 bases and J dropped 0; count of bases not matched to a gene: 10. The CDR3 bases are TGTGCCAGCAGCCCGCTGGGAGGGTCGAGCTCCTACGAGCAGTACTTC. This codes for CASSPLGGSSSYEQYF.

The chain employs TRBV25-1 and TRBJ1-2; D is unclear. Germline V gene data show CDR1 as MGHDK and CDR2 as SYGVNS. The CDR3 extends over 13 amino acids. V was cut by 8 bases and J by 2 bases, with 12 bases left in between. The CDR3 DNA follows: TGTGCCAGCCTTTCGACGGCAAACTATGGCTACACCTTC. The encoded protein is CASLSTANYGYTF.

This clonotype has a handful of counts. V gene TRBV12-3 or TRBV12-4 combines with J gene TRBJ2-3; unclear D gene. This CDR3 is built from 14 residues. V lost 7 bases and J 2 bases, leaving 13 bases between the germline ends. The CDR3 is CASTAPWSTDTQYF. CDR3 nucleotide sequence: TGTGCCAGCACCGCACCATGGTCCACAGATACGCAGTATTTT.

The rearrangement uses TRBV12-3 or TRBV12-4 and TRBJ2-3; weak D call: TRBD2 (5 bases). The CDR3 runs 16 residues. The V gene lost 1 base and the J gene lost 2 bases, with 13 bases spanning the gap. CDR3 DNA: TGTGCCAGCAGTTTAGGGGCGACTATGACCACAGATACGCAGTATTTT. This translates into CASSLGATMTTDTQYF.

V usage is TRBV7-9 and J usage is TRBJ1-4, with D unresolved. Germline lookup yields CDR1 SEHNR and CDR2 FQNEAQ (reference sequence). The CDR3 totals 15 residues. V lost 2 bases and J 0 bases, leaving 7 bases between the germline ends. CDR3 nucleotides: TGTGCCAGCAGCTTAAGTGGGACAACTAATGAAAAACTGTTTTTT. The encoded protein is CASSLSGTTNEKLFF.

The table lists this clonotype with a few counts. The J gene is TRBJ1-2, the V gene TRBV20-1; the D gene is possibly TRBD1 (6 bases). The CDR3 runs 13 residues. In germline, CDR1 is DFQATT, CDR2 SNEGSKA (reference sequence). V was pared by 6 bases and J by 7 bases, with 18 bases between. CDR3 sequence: CSAQDRTGCGYTF. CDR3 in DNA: TGCAGTGCCCAAGACAGGACGGGCTGTGGCTACACCTTC.

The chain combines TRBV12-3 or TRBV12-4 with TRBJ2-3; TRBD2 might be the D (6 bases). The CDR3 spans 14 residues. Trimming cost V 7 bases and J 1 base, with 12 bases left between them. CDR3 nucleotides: TGTGCCAGCAATCCGGGACTCCGCACAGATACGCAGTATTTT. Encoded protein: CASNPGLRTDTQYF.

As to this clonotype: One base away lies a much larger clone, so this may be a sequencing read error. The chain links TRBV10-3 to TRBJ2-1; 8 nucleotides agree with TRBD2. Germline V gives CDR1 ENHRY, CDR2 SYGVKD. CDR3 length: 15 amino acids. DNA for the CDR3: TGTGCCTTCAGCCCGGGACTAGGAGGAGTCCATGAGCAGTTCTTC. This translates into CAFSPGLGGVHEQFF.

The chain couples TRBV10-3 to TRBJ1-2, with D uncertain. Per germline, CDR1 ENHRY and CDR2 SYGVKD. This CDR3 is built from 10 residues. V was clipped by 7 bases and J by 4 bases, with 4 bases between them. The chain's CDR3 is CAITSYGYTF. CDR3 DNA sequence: TGTGCCATCACCTCCTATGGCTACACCTTC.

The DNA for the CDR3 is TGTGCCAGTAGTATAGTCGGAGGAGGGGAGACCCAGTACTTC. It yields the protein CASSIVGGGETQYF. The rearrangement uses TRBV19 and TRBJ2-5; weak D call: TRBD2 (6 bases). V was pared by 1 base and J by 5 bases, with 11 bases between. The CDR3 length is 14 residues. The germline CDR1 and CDR2 sequences are LNHDA and SQIVND (reference sequence). The entire variable domain, with the rest obtained from reference TRBV19 and TRBJ2-5, is as follows: DGGITQSPKYLFRKEGQNVTLSCEQNLNHDAMYWYRQDPGQGLRLIYYSQIVNDFQKGDIAEGYSVSREKKESFPLTVTSAQKNPTAFYLCASSIVGGGETQYFGPGTRLLVL.

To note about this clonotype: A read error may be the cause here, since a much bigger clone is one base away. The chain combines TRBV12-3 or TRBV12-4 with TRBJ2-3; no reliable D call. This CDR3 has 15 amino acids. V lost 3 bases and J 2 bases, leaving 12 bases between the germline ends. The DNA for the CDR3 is TGTGCCAGCAGTTTTATGTCTTCCTTCACAGATACGCAGTATTTT. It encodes CASSFMSSFTDTQYF.

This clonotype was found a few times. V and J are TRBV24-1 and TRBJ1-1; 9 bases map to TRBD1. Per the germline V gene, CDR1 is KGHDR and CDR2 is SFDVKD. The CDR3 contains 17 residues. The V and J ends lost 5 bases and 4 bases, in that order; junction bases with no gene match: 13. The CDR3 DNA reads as TGTGCCACCAGTGGTCCAGCACAGGGGGCTAGCGGCACTGAAGCTTTCTTT. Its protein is CATSGPAQGASGTEAFF.

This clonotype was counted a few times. The CDR3 DNA sequence: TGTGCCAGCAGCCAAGCTCATCGACAGGGAGTCCACGAGCAGTACTTC. As protein: CASSQAHRQGVHEQYF. The rearrangement links TRBV4-2 to TRBJ2-7; 7 nucleotides match TRBD1. In germline, CDR1 is LGHNA, CDR2 YNFKEQ. The CDR3 is made up of 16 amino acids. Losses at the gene ends were 1 base for V and 5 bases for J; bases not matched to a gene: 11.

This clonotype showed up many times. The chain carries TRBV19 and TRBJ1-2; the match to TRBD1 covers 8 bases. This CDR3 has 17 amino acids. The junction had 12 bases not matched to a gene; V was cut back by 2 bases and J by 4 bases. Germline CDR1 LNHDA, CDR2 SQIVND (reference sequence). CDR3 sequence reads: CASSINSARGPFYGYTF. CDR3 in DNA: TGTGCCAGTAGTATAAATTCCGCCAGGGGGCCCTTCTATGGCTACACCTTC.

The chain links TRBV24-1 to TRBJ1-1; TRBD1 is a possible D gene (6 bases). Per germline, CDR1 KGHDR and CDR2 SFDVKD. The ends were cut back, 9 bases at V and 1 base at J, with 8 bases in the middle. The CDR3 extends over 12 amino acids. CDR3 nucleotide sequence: TGTGCCACCCGGGACACGAACACTGAAGCTTTCTTT. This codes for CATRDTNTEAFF.

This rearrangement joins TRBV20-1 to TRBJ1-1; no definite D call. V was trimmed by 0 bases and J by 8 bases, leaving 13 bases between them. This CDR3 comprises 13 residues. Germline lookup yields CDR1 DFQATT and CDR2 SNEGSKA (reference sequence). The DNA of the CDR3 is TGCAGTGCTAGAGATCGACGCGCCGGGGAAGCTTTCTTT. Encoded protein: CSARDRRAGEAFF.

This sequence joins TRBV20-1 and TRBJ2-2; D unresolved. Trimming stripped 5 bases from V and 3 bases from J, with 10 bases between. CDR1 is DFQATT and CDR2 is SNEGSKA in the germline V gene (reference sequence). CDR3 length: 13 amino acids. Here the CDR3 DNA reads TGCAGTGCTCCGTCCGCCCACACCGGGGAGCTGTTTTTT. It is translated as CSAPSAHTGELFF.

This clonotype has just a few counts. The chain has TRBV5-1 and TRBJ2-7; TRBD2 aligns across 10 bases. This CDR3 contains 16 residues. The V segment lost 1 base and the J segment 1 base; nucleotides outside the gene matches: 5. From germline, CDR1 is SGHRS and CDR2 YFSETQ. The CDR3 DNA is TGCGCCAGCAGCTTGCCCCTAGCGGGGGCATCCTACGAGCAGTACTTC. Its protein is CASSLPLAGASYEQYF.

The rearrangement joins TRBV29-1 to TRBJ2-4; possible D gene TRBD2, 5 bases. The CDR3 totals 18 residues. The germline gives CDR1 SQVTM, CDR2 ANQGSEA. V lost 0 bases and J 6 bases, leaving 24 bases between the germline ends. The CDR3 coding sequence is TGCAGCGTTGAAGATCTTAGGCCGGAGCGGAGCCTGGTAAACATTCAGTACTTC. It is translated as CSVEDLRPERSLVNIQYF.

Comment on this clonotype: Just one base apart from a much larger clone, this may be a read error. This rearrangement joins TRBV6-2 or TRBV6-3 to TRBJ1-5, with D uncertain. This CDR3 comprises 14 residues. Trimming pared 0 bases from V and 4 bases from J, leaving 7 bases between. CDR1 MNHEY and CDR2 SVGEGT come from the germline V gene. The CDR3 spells CASSYSSENQPQHF. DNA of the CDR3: TGTGCCAGCAGTTACTCCTCAGAGAATCAGCCCCAGCATTTT.

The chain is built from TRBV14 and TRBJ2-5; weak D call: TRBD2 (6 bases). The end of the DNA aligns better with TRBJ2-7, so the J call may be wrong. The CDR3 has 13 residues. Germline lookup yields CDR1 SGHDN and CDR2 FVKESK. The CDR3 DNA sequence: TGTGCCAGCAGCCAACTAGCGACCTCCGAGCAGTACGTC. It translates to CASSQLATSEQYV.

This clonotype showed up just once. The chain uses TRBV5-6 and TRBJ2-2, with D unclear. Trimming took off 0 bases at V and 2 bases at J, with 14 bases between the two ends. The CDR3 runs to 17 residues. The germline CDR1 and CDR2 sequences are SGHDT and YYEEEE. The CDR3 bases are TGTGCCAGCAGCTTGGATCCCGTGAAGGGTAACACCGGGGAGCTGTTTTTT. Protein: CASSLDPVKGNTGELFF.

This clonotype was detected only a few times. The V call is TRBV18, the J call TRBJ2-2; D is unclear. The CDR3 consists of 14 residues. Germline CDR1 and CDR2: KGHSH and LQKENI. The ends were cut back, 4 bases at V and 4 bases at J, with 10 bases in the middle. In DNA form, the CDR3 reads TGTGCCAGCTCACTCGATCAGGCCACCGGGGAGCTGTTTTTT. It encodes CASSLDQATGELFF.

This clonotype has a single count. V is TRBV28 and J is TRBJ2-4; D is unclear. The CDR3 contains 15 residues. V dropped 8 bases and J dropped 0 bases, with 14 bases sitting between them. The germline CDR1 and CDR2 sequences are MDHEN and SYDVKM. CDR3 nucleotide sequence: TGTGCCAGCGGAGACCAGTTTGTAGCCAAAAACATTCAGTACTTC. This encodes CASGDQFVAKNIQYF.

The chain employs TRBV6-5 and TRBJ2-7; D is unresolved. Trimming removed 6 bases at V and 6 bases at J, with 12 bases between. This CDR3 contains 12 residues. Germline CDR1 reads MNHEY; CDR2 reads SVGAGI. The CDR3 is CASSEIAGEQYF. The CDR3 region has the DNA TGTGCCAGCAGCGAAATAGCAGGCGAGCAGTACTTC.

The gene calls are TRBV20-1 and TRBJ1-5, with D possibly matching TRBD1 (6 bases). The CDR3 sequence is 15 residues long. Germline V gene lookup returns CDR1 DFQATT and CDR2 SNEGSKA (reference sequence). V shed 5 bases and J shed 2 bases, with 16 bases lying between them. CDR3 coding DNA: TGCAGTGCTGCCACAGGGACCTTGGGCAATCAGCCCCAGCATTTT. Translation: CSAATGTLGNQPQHF.

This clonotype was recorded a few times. The CDR3 here is CSVGEGLNTEAFF. The CDR3 bases are TGCAGCGTTGGGGAGGGATTGAACACTGAAGCTTTCTTT. The chain uses TRBV29-1 and TRBJ1-1; D is ambiguous. The length of the CDR3 is 13 residues. V was pared by 4 bases and J by 0 bases, with 9 bases between. Germline V lookup: CDR1 SQVTM, CDR2 ANQGSEA.